This T cell receptor beta chain was profiled in a study of blood T cell repertoires in COVID-19. Study details: The samples span acute and convalescent COVID-19 from the United States, Italy and Spain. T cells, B-cell-depleted T cells, or PBMCs supplied cDNA or gDNA.

Germline V gene lookup returns CDR1 SGHTS and CDR2 YDEGEE. V gave up 4 bases and J gave up 5 bases; unmatched junction bases: 21. This CDR3 spans 19 amino acids. In the original workflow: Reference gene primer amplification gave nucleated cell count estimates. Generated by immunoSEQ multiplex PCR, the TCRdb table keeps only in-frame clones and is missing some. D and trimming were read from the DNA, whereas the V and J calls and clone size are those reported in that table. The top ten clones hold around 27% of a sample with roughly 40,000 clones, around 76% of them seen once. The origin of this receptor is a man aged 80 or over with acute or convalescent COVID-19. The specimen sequenced was peripheral blood. The V call is TRBV5-8, the J call TRBJ2-7; 10 positions match TRBD2. CDR3 coding DNA: TGTGCCAGCAGCGTGGAATGGGGGACTAGCGCTTTCTCTGGGGACGAGCAGTACTTC. Its protein is CASSVEWGTSAFSGDEQYF.